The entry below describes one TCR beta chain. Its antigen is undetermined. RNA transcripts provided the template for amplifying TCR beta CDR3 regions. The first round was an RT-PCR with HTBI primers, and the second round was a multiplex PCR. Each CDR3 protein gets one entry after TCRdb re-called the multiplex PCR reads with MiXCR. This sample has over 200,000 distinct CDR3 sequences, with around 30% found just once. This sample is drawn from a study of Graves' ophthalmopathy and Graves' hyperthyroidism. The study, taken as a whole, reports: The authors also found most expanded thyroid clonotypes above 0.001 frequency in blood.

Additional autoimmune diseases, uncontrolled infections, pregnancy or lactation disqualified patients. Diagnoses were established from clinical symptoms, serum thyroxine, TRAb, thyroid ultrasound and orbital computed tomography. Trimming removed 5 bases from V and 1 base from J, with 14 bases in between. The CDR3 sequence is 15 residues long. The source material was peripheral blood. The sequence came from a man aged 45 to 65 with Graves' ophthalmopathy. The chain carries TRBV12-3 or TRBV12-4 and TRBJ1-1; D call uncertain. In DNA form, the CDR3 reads TGTGCCAGCAGTGTCCGAGGCAGAACGAACACTGAAGCTTTCTTT. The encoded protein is CASSVRGRTNTEAFF.